This TCR beta chain was profiled in a study of blood T cell repertoires in COVID-19 (dated by TCRdb to the early 2020s). Notes on the research overall: The collaborator samples originated in the United States, Italy and Spain and spanned the acute and convalescent phases of COVID-19. The repertoires were released in a freely available public database intended as a resource for research on the immune response to SARS-CoV-2. A de-identified subject ID, COVID-19 status, age in years and sex were almost always included in the sample metadata. The samples were drawn from the first 160 participants of the ongoing ImmuneRACE study and from some 1,300 subjects provided by 6 global collaborators. The prospective study material was composed of cDNA or gDNA derived from T cells, B-cell-depleted T cells, or PBMCs. The dataset comprised deeply sampled blood TCRbeta repertoires from subjects exposed to, actively infected with, or recovered from COVID-19. Where available, HLA class I and class II types were obtained from metadata supplied by the sample provider rather than from assay-based typing. Beyond this particular receptor, the publication reports: The amount of clinical and demographic metadata varied by source and participant and was provided uncurated.

This clone appeared a single time. No cognate antigen has been identified for it. Base qualities are not at hand, and no much larger clone is one base apart. TCRbeta CDR3 regions were amplified from genomic DNA using the immunoSEQ Assay, a bias-controlled multiplex PCR. From the authors' description of their analysis: The number of nucleated cells in each sample was estimated from the amplification of reference gene primers within the assay. To quantify the absolute abundance of each unique TCRbeta CDR3 rearrangement, sequence reads were collapsed and filtered. Productive Simpson clonality was computed per sample as the square root of Simpson's diversity index over productive rearrangements. TCRdb mirrors the immuneACCESS table, restricted to in-frame sequences. Some clones are absent from its copies; in checked studies, under half trace to an unresolved V gene, and the reason for the others is unknown. V, J and clone size are taken as reported in that table, and D and trimming were inferred from the DNA itself. The sample table holds some 140,000 clones, of which approximately 86% were seen once. About 17% of the sample is held by the ten biggest clonotypes.

V and J are truncated by 0 bases and 0 bases respectively, leaving an intervening sequence of 7 bases. The CDR3, from cysteine to phenylalanine, totals 15 residues. Only CDR3 DNA remains: 45 bases, in frame from the first base. CDR1 and CDR2 are read off the germline V gene as SGHRS and YFSETQ. Samples from volunteer blood donors who had recovered from COVID-19 were contributed by a second Seattle source. Each collaborating institution followed its own protocols to collect whole blood in K2EDTA tubes. Collaborator samples were shipped for TCRbeta analysis as frozen whole blood, isolated PBMCs, or DNA extracted from either sample type.

The chain links TRBV5-1 with TRBJ2-1; a tentative D match to TRBD2 spans 6 bases. The specimen sequenced was peripheral blood. The sequence was obtained from a woman in her 50s who had recovered from COVID-19. Here the CDR3 is given as CASSLDGSSYNEQFF. The DNA sequence follows: TGCGCCAGCAGCTTGGACGGGAGCTCCTACAATGAGCAGTTCTTC.